A selection of T cell receptor beta chains follows, all from one sample in a study of shared clonotypes between healthy human individuals. Clones were sequenced by immunoSEQ multiplex PCR, and TCRdb holds only the in-frame ones, with some missing. This sample carries some 470,000 clones, about 79% of them seen once, and the ten largest clones take over 10%. The specimen sequenced was PBMCs. Every receptor here comes from a woman in her thirties or forties in good health. Some clones in this sample may be carry-over from other donors' samples. The CDR3 runs from the conserved cysteine through the conserved F or W. Each record gives: V gene, D gene, CDR3 length, J gene, clone size, CDR3 protein, CDR3 DNA. A D gene is named only where the DNA matches it firmly. A row's size may be missing; if present it is once, few, many or a size class.

v_gene: TRBV18
d_gene: TRBD2
len: 19
j_gene: TRBJ2-6
abundance: .
CDR3aa: CASSPLAPAGGSGANVLTF
CDR3nt: TGTGCCAGCTCACCACTCGCACCAGCGGGAGGGTCTGGGGCTAACGTCCTGACTTTC

v_gene: TRBV28
d_gene: TRBD1
len: 15
j_gene: TRBJ2-7
abundance: .
CDR3aa: CASSSDRGVIYEQYF
CDR3nt: TGTGCCAGCAGCTCGGACAGGGGAGTTATCTACGAGCAGTACTTC

v_gene: TRBV7-9
d_gene: .
len: 13
j_gene: TRBJ2-3
abundance: .
CDR3aa: CASSPRTKNTQYF
CDR3nt: TGTGCCAGCAGCCCCCGGACGAAAAATACGCAGTATTTT

v_gene: TRBV30
d_gene: .
len: 13
j_gene: TRBJ2-7
abundance: .
CDR3aa: CAWSRGLRDEQYF
CDR3nt: TGTGCCTGGAGTCGGGGGCTTCGGGACGAGCAGTACTTC

v_gene: TRBV29-1
d_gene: .
len: 12
j_gene: TRBJ2-7
abundance: .
CDR3aa: CSVGMSSYEQYF
CDR3nt: TGCAGCGTTGGCATGAGCTCCTACGAGCAGTACTTC

v_gene: TRBV7-2
d_gene: .
len: 15
j_gene: TRBJ1-1
abundance: .
CDR3aa: CASSLSGGAYTEAFF
CDR3nt: TGTGCCAGCAGCCTTAGCGGGGGTGCTTACACTGAAGCTTTCTTT

v_gene: TRBV29-1
d_gene: .
len: 11
j_gene: TRBJ2-1
abundance: .
CDR3aa: CSVERADEQFF
CDR3nt: TGCAGCGTTGAACGGGCGGATGAGCAGTTCTTC

v_gene: TRBV13
d_gene: TRBD2
len: 14
j_gene: TRBJ2-1
abundance: .
CDR3aa: CASSPRTRGDEQFF
CDR3nt: TGTGCCAGCAGCCCGAGGACTAGAGGTGATGAGCAGTTCTTC

v_gene: TRBV9
d_gene: .
len: 14
j_gene: TRBJ2-7
abundance: .
CDR3aa: CASSVTGSSYEQYF
CDR3nt: TGTGCCAGCAGCGTAACAGGGAGCTCCTACGAGCAGTACTTC

v_gene: TRBV28
d_gene: TRBD2
len: 15
j_gene: TRBJ2-2
abundance: few
CDR3aa: CASTGGRAGGGELFF
CDR3nt: TGTGCCAGCACTGGCGGGAGGGCTGGGGGCGGGGAGCTGTTTTTT

v_gene: TRBV6-6
d_gene: .
len: 14
j_gene: TRBJ2-3
abundance: .
CDR3aa: CASSYRPATDTQYF
CDR3nt: TGTGCCAGCAGTTACCGCCCCGCCACAGATACGCAGTATTTT

v_gene: TRBV7-9
d_gene: .
len: 15
j_gene: TRBJ2-1
abundance: .
CDR3aa: CASSSVGGPYNEQFF
CDR3nt: TGTGCCAGCAGTTCTGTCGGGGGCCCCTACAATGAGCAGTTCTTC

v_gene: TRBV13
d_gene: .
len: 16
j_gene: TRBJ2-2
abundance: .
CDR3aa: CASSITLRKRGGELFF
CDR3nt: TGTGCCAGCAGCATCACCCTTCGGAAAAGGGGCGGGGAGCTGTTTTTT

v_gene: TRBV30
d_gene: TRBD1
len: 12
j_gene: TRBJ2-7
abundance: .
CDR3aa: CAWDRGSYEQYF
CDR3nt: TGTGCCTGGGACAGGGGGTCCTACGAGCAGTACTTC

v_gene: TRBV9
d_gene: TRBD2
len: 14
j_gene: TRBJ2-5
abundance: .
CDR3aa: CASSATSGIETQYF
CDR3nt: TGTGCCAGCAGCGCAACTAGCGGGATAGAGACCCAGTACTTC

v_gene: TRBV7-9
d_gene: .
len: 14
j_gene: TRBJ2-1
abundance: .
CDR3aa: CASSRSDSYNEQFF
CDR3nt: TGTGCCAGCAGCCGATCGGACAGTTACAATGAGCAGTTCTTC

v_gene: TRBV7-2
d_gene: .
len: 14
j_gene: TRBJ2-2
abundance: .
CDR3aa: CASRAQGGTGELFF
CDR3nt: TGTGCCAGCAGGGCCCAGGGGGGCACCGGGGAGCTGTTTTTT